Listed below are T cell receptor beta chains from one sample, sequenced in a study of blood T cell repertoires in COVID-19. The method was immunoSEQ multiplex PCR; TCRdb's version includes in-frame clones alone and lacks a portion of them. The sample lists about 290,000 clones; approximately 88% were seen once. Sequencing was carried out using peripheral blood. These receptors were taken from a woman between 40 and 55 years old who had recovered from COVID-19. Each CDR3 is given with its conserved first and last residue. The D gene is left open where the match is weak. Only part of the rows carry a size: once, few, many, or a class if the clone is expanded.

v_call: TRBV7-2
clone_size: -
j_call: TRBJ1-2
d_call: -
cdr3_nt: TGTGCCAGCAGCTTAGGACACCTCTATGGCTACACCTTC
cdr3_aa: CASSLGHLYGYTF

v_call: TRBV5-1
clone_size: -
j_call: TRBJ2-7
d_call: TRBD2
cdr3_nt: TGCGCCAGCAGCTTGCCCAGCGGGAGCTCCTACGAGCAGTACTTC
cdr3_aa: CASSLPSGSSYEQYF

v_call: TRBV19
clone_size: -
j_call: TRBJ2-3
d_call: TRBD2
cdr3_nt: TGTGCCAGTAGTCCGGGACTAGCGGGAGGGCCAGGGGATACGCAGTATTTT
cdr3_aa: CASSPGLAGGPGDTQYF

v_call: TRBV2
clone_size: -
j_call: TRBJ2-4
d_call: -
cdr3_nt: TGTGCCAGCAGTGGGGGGAGGGGGAACATTCAGTACTTC
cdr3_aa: CASSGGRGNIQYF

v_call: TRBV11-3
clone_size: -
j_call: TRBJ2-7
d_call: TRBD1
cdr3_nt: TGTGCCAGCAAACCGACAGGGTCCTCCTACGAGCAGTACTTC
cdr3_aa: CASKPTGSSYEQYF

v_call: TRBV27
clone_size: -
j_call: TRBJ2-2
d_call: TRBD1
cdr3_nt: TGTGCCAGCAGTCCCCCGGGACAGGGTCGGACCGGGGAGCTGTTTTTT
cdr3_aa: CASSPPGQGRTGELFF

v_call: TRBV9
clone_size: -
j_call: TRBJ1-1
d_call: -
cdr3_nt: TGTGCCAGCAGCGTAGGTGGGAGCACTGAAGCTTTCTTT
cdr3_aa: CASSVGGSTEAFF

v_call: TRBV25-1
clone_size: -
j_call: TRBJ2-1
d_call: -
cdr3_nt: TGTGCCAGCACCTCGCTTCAGTACAATGAGCAGTTCTTC
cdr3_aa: CASTSLQYNEQFF

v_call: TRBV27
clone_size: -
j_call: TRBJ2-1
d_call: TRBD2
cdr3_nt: TGTGCCAGCAGTCCCCGGGTAGCGGGAGTGGTCAATGAGCAGTTCTTC
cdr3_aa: CASSPRVAGVVNEQFF

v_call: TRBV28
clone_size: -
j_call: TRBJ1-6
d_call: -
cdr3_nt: TGTGCCAGTACAGGGTTGGATAATTCACCCCTCCACTTT
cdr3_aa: CASTGLDNSPLHF

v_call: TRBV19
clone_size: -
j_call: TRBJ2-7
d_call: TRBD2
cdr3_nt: TGTGCCAGTACCTCCGTAGCGGGAGTGGACGGCGAGCAGTACTTC
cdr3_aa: CASTSVAGVDGEQYF

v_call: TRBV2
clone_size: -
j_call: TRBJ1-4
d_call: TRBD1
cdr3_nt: TGTGCCAGCACCCCGGGACAGGGACGTGAAAAACTGTTTTTT
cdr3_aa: CASTPGQGREKLFF

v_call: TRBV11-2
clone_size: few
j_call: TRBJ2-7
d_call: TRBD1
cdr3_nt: TGTGCCAGCAGCTTAAACAGGGGGCAAGGCGAGCAGTACTTC
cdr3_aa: CASSLNRGQGEQYF

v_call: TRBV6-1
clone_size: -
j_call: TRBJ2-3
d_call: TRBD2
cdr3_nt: TGTGCCAGCAGTGAAGGAGCGGGGAGGTTAGATACGCAGTATTTT
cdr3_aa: CASSEGAGRLDTQYF

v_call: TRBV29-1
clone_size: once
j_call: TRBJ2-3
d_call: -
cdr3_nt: TGCAGCGTTGGCCGGGAGACAGATACGCAGTATTTT
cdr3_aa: CSVGRETDTQYF

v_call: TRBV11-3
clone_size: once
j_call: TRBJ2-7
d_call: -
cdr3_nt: TGTGCCAGCAGCCCGGGGTACTTC
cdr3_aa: CASSPGYF

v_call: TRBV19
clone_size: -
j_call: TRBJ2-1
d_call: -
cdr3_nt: TGTGCCAGTAGTCATACTGGTGAGCAGTTCTTC
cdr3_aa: CASSHTGEQFF

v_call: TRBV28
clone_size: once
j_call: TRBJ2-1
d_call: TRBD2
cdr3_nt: TGTGCCAGCAGTCCGCCCGGGACTAACTACAATGAGCAGTTCTTC
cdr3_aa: CASSPPGTNYNEQFF

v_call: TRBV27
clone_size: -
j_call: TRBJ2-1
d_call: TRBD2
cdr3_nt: TGTGCCACCGGGACTAGCGGGAGTGGTGAGCAGTTCTTC
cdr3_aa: CATGTSGSGEQFF